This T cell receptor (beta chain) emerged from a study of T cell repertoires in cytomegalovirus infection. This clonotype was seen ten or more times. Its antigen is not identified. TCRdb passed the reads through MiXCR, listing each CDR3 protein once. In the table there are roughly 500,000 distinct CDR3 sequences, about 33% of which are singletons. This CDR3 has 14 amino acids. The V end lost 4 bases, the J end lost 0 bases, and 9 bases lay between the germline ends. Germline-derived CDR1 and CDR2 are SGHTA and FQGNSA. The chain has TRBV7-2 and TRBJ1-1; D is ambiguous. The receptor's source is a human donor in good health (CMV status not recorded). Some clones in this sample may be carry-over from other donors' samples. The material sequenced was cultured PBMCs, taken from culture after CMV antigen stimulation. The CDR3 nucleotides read TGTGCCAGCAGCTATCCCGCGGTGAACACTGAAGCTTTCTTT. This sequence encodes CASSYPAVNTEAFF.